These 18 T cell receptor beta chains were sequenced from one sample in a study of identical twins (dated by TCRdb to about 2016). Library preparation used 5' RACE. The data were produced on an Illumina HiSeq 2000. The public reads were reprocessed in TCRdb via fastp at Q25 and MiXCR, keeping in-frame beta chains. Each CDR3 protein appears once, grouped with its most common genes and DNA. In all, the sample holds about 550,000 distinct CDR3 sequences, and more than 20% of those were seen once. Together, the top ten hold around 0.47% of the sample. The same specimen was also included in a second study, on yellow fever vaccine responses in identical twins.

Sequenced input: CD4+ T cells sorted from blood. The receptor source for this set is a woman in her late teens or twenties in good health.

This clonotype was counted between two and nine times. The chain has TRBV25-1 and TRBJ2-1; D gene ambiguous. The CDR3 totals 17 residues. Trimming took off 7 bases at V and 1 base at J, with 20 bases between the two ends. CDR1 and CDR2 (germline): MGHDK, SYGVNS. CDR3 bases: TGTGCCAGCACCCCGGAGTGGGAAGAAGATTCCTACAATGAGCAGTTCTTC. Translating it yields CASTPEWEEDSYNEQFF.

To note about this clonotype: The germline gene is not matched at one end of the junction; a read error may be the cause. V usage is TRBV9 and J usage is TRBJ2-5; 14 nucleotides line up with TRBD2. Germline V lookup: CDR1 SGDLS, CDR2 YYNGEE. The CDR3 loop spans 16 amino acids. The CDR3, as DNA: TGTGCCAGCAGCGTAGGAAGGGGACTAGCGGGAGAGTCCCAGTACTTC. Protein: CASSVGRGLAGESQYF. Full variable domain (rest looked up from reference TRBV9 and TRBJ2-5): DSGVTQTPKHLITATGQRVTLRCSPRSGDLSVYWYQQSLDQGLQFLIQYYNGEERAKGNILERFSAQQFPDLHSELNLSSLELGDSALYFCASSVGRGLAGESQYFGPGTRLLVL.

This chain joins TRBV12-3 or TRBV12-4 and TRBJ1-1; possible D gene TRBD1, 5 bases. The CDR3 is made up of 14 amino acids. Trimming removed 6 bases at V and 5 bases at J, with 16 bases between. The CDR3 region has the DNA TGTGCCAGCAGCCCTGGACAAGGGCAAACTGAAGCTTTCTTT. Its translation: CASSPGQGQTEAFF.

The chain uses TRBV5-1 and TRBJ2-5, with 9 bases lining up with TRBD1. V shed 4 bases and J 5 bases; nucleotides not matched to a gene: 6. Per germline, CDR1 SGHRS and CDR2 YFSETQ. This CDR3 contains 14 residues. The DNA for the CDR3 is TGCGCCAGCAGCGTGGGACAGGGACGGGAGACCCAGTACTTC. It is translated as CASSVGQGRETQYF.

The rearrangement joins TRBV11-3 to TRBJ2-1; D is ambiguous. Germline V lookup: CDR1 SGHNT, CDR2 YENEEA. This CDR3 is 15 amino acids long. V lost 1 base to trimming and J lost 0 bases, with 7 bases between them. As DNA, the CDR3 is TGTGCCAGCAGCTTAGCCCACATCTCCTACAATGAGCAGTTCTTC. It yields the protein CASSLAHISYNEQFF. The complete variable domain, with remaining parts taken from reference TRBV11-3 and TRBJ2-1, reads EAGVVQSPRYKIIEKKQPVAFWCNPISGHNTLYWYLQNLGQGPELLIRYENEEAVDDSQLPKDRFSAERLKGVDSTLKIQPAELGDSAVYLCASSLAHISYNEQFFGPGTRLTVL.

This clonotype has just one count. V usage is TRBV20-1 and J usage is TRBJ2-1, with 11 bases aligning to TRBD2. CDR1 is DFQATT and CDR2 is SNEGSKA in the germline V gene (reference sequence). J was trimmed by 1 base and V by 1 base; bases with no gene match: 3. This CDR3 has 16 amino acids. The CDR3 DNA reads TGCAGTGCTAGAGGCTCTAGCGGGAGGTCCTACAATGAGCAGTTCTTC. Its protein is CSARGSSGRSYNEQFF.

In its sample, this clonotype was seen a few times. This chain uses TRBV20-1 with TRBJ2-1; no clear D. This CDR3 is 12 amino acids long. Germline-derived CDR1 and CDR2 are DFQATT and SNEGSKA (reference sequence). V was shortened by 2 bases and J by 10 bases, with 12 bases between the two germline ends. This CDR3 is CSARKGASEQFF. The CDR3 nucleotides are TGCAGTGCTAGAAAGGGCGCCAGCGAGCAGTTCTTC.

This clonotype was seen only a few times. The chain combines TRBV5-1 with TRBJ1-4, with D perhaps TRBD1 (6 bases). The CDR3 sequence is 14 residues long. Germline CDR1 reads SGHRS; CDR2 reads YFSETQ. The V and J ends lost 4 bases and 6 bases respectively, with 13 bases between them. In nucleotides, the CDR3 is TGCGCCAGCAGCCCTGACAGGCGGGATGAAAAACTGTTTTTT. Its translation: CASSPDRRDEKLFF. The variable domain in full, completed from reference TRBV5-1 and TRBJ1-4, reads KAGVTQTPRYLIKTRGQQVTLSCSPISGHRSVSWYQQTPGQGLQFLFEYFSETQRNKGNFPGRFSGRQFSNSRSEMNVSTLELGDSALYLCASSPDRRDEKLFFGSGTQLSVL.

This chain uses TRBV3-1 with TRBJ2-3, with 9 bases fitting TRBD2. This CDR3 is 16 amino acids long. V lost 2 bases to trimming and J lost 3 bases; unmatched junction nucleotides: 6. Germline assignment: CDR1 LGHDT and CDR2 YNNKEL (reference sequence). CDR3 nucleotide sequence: TGTGCCAGCAGCCAATATAGCGGGAGACTTACAGATACGCAGTATTTT. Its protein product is CASSQYSGRLTDTQYF.

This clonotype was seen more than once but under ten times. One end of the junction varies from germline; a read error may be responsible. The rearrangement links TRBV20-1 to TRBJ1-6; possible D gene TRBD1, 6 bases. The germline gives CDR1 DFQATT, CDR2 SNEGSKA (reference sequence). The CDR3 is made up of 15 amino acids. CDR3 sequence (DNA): TGCAGTGCTAGAGTGAGGGGGGGAATTCGTTCACCCCTCCAGTTT. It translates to CSARVRGGIRSPLQF.

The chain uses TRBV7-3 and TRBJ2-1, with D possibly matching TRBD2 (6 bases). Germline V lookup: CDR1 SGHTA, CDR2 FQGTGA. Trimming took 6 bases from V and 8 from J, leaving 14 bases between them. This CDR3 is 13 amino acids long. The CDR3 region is CASRIPGGDEQFF. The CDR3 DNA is TGTGCCAGCAGGATCCCAGGAGGGGATGAGCAGTTCTTC.

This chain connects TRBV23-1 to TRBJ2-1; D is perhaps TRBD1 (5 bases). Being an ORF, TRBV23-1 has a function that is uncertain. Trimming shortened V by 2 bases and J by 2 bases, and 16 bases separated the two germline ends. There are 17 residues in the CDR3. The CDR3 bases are TGCGCCAGCAGTCAACCATGGGGCGGACCTGCCTACAATGAGCAGTTCTTC. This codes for CASSQPWGGPAYNEQFF.

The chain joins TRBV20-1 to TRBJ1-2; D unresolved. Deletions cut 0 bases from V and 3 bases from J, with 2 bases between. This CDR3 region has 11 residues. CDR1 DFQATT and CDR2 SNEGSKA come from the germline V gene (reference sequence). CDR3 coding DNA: TGCAGTGCTAGAGATGACTATGGCTACACCTTC. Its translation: CSARDDYGYTF.

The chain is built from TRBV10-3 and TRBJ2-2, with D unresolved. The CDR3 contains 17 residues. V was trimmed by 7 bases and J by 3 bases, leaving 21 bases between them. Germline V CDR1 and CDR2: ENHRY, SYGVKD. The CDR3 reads CAINPGAPTVDTGELFF. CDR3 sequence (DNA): TGTGCCATCAACCCGGGTGCGCCGACGGTTGACACCGGGGAGCTGTTTTTT.

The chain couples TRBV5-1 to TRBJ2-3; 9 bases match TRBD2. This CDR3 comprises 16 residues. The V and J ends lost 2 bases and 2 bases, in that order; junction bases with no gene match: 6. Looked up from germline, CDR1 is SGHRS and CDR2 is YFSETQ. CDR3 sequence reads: CASSFSTSGYTDTQYF. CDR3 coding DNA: TGCGCCAGCAGCTTCTCGACTAGCGGTTACACAGATACGCAGTATTTT.

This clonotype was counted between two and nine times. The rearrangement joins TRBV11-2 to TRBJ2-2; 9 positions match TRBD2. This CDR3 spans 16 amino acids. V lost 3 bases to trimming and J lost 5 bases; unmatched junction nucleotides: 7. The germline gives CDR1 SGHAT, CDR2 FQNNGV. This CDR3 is CASSFWRGGGTGELFF. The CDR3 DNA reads TGTGCCAGCAGCTTTTGGCGGGGGGGCGGTACCGGGGAGCTGTTTTTT.

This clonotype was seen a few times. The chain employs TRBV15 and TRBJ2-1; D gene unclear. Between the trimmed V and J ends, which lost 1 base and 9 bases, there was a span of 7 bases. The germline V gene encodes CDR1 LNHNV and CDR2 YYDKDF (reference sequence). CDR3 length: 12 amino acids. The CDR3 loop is CATSRVSGEQFF. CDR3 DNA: TGTGCCACCAGCAGAGTCTCGGGTGAGCAGTTCTTC.

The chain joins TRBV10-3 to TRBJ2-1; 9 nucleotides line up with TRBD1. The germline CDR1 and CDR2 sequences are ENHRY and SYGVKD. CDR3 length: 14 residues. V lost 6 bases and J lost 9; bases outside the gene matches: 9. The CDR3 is CAIRPGQGFGEQFF. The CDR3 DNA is TGTGCCATCAGACCGGGACAGGGCTTTGGTGAGCAGTTCTTC.